What follows describes a single T cell receptor (beta chain). Its antigen is still unknown. These data belong to a study of cytomegalovirus exposure and HLA in healthy donors. Study-level points and caveats: Likely technical artifact: a cluster of highly shared sequence variants.

The junction had 6 bases not matched to a gene; V was cut back by 2 bases and J by 4 bases. The CDR3 loop spans 16 amino acids. In germline, CDR1 is SGHNT, CDR2 YYREEE (reference sequence). PCR was performed using 60 Vbeta and 13 Jbeta primers. Assay: immunoSEQ multiplex PCR; the TCRdb copy retains only in-frame clones and omits some. The data contain roughly 100,000 clones, about 69% of them singletons. Sample: PBMCs. The gene calls are TRBV5-4 and TRBJ2-2, with TRBD1 matching 9 bases. The sequence came from a man aged 40-50 years in good health and CMV-seronegative. The CDR3 region has the DNA TGTGCCAGCAGCTTTATGGGACAGGGATCCACCGGGGAGCTGTTTTTT. As protein: CASSFMGQGSTGELFF. Full variable domain (missing parts from reference TRBV5-4 and TRBJ2-2): ETGVTQSPTHLIKTRGQQVTLRCSSQSGHNTVSWYQQALGQGPQFIFQYYREEENGRGNFPPRFSGLQFPNYSSELNVNALELDDSALYLCASSFMGQGSTGELFFGEGSRLTVL.